The 9 T cell receptor beta chains below all came from one sample that was sequenced in a study of T cell changes during pregnancy in multiple sclerosis. Repertoires were generated with immunoSEQ multiplex PCR, while TCRdb's copy carries only in-frame clones and drops some. The sample contains roughly 57,000 clones, 92% of which appear only once. Specimen: CD4+ T cells from peripheral blood mononuclear cells, collected after pregnancy. These receptors originate from a female donor with multiple sclerosis, enrolled in a pregnancy study.

V and J are TRBV7-3 and TRBJ1-1, with a possible D match to TRBD1 (5 bases). Germline V CDR1 and CDR2: SGHTA, FQGTGA. The CDR3 is 14 amino acids. V lost 5 bases, J lost 5 bases, and 15 bases lay in between. CDR3 in DNA: TGTGCCAGCAGCCCCCAGCCAGGGTGGACTGAAGCTTTCTTT. Translation: CASSPQPGWTEAFF.

This chain uses TRBV5-4 with TRBJ2-6, with 7 bases fitting TRBD1. V trimming: 2 bases; J trimming: 1 base; junction bases outside the gene matches: 3. The CDR3 covers 16 residues. The germline V gene has CDR1 SGHNT and CDR2 YYREEE (reference sequence). This CDR3 is CASSFHRGSGANVLTF. The DNA of the CDR3 is TGTGCCAGCAGCTTTCACAGGGGATCTGGGGCCAACGTCCTGACTTTC.

The chain has TRBV7-6 and TRBJ2-2; TRBD2 might be the D (6 bases). The CDR3 spans 17 residues. The V gene lost 4 bases and the J gene lost 1 base, with 16 bases spanning the gap. Per germline, CDR1 SGHVS and CDR2 FNYEAQ. The CDR3 DNA is TGTGCCAGCAGCTCGGCAACGGGGGAAAGGAACACCGGGGAGCTGTTTTTT. It encodes CASSSATGERNTGELFF.

In this sample, this clone turned up a few times. The chain recombines TRBV12-5 with TRBJ1-1; TRBD1 aligns across 9 bases. Germline V lookup: CDR1 LGHNT, CDR2 FRNRAP. The junction had 9 bases not matched to a gene; V was cut back by 9 bases and J by 4 bases. The CDR3 has 14 residues. The CDR3 DNA sequence: TGTGCTAGCTCTTCACAGGGGGCGGGCACTGAAGCTTTCTTT. It is translated as CASSSQGAGTEAFF. The full variable domain, in which reference TRBV12-5 and TRBJ1-1 provide the parts outside the CDR3, is DARVTQTPRHKVTEMGQEVTMRCQPILGHNTVFWYRQTMMQGLELLAYFRNRAPLDDSGMPKDRFSAEMPDATLATLKIQPSEPRDSAVYFCASSSQGAGTEAFFGQGTRLTVV.

The V call is TRBV11-2, the J call TRBJ1-2, with D hard to call. CDR3 length: 13 residues. The germline CDR1 and CDR2 sequences are SGHAT and FQNNGV. V was clipped by 3 bases and J by 2 bases, with 7 bases between them. The CDR3 DNA reads as TGTGCCAGCAGCTTCGAGGGAAACTATGGCTACACCTTC. It specifies CASSFEGNYGYTF.

The V and J genes are TRBV11-3 and TRBJ1-2; 7 bases line up with TRBD1. Germline CDR1 SGHNT, CDR2 YENEEA. V lost 3 bases and J lost 5; bases outside the gene matches: 3. CDR3 length: 13 amino acids. The CDR3 sequence is CASSFGQDYGYTF. The CDR3 DNA reads as TGTGCCAGCAGCTTCGGACAGGATTATGGCTACACCTTC. Filled out from reference TRBV11-3 and TRBJ1-2, the complete variable domain reads EAGVVQSPRYKIIEKKQPVAFWCNPISGHNTLYWYLQNLGQGPELLIRYENEEAVDDSQLPKDRFSAERLKGVDSTLKIQPAELGDSAVYLCASSFGQDYGYTFGSGTRLTVV.

The chain uses TRBV5-5 and TRBJ1-5; D unclear. In germline, CDR1 is SGHKS, CDR2 YYEKEE (reference sequence). The CDR3 has 13 residues. The V and J ends lost 1 base and 7 bases respectively, with 9 bases between them. The CDR3 bases are TGTGCCAGCAGCTTGCAATTCGGGCAGCCCCAGCATTTT. Translated: CASSLQFGQPQHF. The whole variable domain, filled in from reference TRBV5-5 and TRBJ1-5, reads DAGVTQSPTHLIKTRGQQVTLRCSPISGHKSVSWYQQVLGQGPQFIFQYYEKEERGRGNFPDRFSARQFPNYSSELNVNALLLGDSALYLCASSLQFGQPQHFGDGTRLSIL.

This chain links TRBV14 with TRBJ1-1; TRBD1 matches at 8 bases. Losses at the gene ends were 4 bases for V and 4 bases for J; bases not matched to a gene: 11. This CDR3 contains 16 residues. The germline CDR1 and CDR2 sequences are SGHDN and FVKESK. As DNA, the CDR3 is TGTGCCAGCAGCCCGGGGGGCCACAGGGGGGTCACTGAAGCTTTCTTT. It specifies CASSPGGHRGVTEAFF.

J is TRBJ2-4 and V is TRBV12-5; a possible D gene is TRBD2 (7 bases). The CDR3 is made up of 14 amino acids. The V and J ends lost 5 bases and 6 bases respectively, with 14 bases between them. Looked up from germline, CDR1 is LGHNT and CDR2 is FRNRAP. The CDR3 protein is CASGPRGGANIQYF. The CDR3 nucleotides read TGTGCTAGTGGTCCACGAGGGGGGGCAAACATTCAGTACTTC.